The entry that follows covers one TCR beta chain sequence. Antigen unknown. Other DNA sequences from this sample encode an identical CDR3 as well. The V and J ends lost 0 bases and 2 bases, in that order; junction bases with no gene match: 2. Germline CDR1 and CDR2: MNHEY and SVGAGI. This CDR3 is built from 15 residues. Clones were sequenced by immunoSEQ multiplex PCR, and TCRdb holds only the in-frame ones, with some missing. The sample gives about 980,000 clones, approximately 80% of which show up once; about 1.5% is in the top ten. This sample is drawn from a study of shared clonotypes between healthy human individuals. The study's findings and limits: An expected dependence of interdonor clonotype sharing on sequencing depth was noted. The study's rarefaction showed incomplete sorted-subset sequencing despite large depth.

V usage is TRBV6-5 and J usage is TRBJ2-7, with 9 bases matching TRBD1. The sample comprised memory CD4+ T cells sorted from blood. The sample's subset: CD45RA-negative fraction. This clonotype was obtained from a young man in good health. CDR3 nucleotides: TGTGCCAGCAGTTACTCGGACAGGGGTCCCTACGAGCAGTACTTC. This gives the protein CASSYSDRGPYEQYF.